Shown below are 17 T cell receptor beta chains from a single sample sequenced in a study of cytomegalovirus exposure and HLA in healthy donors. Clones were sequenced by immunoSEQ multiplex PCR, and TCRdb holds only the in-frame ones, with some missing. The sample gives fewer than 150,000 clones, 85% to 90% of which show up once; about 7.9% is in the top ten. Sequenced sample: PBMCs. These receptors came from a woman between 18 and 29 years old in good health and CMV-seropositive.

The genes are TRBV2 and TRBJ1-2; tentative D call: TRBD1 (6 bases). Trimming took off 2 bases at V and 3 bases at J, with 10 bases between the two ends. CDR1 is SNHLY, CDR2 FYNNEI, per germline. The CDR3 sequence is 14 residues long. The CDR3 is CASSERQADYGYTF. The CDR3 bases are TGTGCCAGCAGTGAACGACAGGCCGACTATGGCTACACCTTC. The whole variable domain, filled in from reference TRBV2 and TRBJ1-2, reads EPEVTQTPSHQVTQMGQEVILRCVPISNHLYFYWYRQILGQKVEFLVSFYNNEISEKSEIFDDQFSVERPDGSNFTLKIRSTKLEDSAMYFCASSERQADYGYTFGSGTRLTVV.

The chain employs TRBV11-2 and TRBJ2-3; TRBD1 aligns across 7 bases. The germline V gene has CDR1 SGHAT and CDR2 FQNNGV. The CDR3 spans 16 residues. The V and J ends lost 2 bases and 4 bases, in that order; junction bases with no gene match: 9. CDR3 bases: TGTGCCAGCAGCTTACTGAGGGGGCGCAGCGCAGATACGCAGTATTTT. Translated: CASSLLRGRSADTQYF.

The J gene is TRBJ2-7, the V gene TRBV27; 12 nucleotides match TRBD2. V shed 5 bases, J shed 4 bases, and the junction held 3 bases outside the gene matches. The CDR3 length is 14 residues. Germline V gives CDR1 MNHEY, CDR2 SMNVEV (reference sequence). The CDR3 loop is CASSAGLAGYEQYF. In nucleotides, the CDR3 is TGTGCCAGCAGTGCCGGACTAGCGGGATACGAGCAGTACTTC.

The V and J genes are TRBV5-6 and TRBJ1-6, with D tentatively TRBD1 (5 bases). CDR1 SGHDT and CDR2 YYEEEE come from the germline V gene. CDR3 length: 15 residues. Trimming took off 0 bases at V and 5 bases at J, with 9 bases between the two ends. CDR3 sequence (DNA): TGTGCCAGCAGCTTGGGACAGCTTAATAATTCACCCCTCCACTTT. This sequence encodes CASSLGQLNNSPLHF.

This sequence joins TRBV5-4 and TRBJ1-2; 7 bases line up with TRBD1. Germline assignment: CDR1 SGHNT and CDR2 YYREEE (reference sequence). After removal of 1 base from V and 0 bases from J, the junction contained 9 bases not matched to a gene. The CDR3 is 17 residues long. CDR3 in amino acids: CASSLRQGHGSNYGYTF. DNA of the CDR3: TGTGCCAGCAGCTTGAGACAGGGCCATGGGTCTAACTATGGCTACACCTTC.

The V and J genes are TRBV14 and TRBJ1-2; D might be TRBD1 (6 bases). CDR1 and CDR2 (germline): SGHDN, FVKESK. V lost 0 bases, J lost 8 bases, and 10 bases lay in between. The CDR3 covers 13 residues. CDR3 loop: CASSQDRGGGYTF. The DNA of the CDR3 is TGTGCCAGCAGCCAAGATCGGGGGGGCGGCTACACCTTC.

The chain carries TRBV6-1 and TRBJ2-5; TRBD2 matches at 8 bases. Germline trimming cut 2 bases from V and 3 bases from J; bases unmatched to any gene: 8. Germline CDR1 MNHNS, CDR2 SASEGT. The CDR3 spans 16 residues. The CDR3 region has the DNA TGTGCCAGCAGTGAATTTTTCGGGAGGGGAAAAGAGACCCAGTACTTC. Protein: CASSEFFGRGKETQYF.

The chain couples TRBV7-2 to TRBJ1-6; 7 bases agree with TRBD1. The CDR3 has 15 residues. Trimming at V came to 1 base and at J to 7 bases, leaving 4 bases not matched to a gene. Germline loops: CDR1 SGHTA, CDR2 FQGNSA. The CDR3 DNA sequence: TGTGCCAGCAGCTTAGATGGACAGGCAAATTCACCCCTCCACTTT. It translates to CASSLDGQANSPLHF. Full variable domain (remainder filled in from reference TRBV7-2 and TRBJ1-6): GAGVSQSPSNKVTEKGKDVELRCDPISGHTALYWYRQSLGQGLEFLIYFQGNSAPDKSGLPSDRFSAERTGGSVSTLTIQRTQQEDSAVYLCASSLDGQANSPLHFGNGTRLTVT.

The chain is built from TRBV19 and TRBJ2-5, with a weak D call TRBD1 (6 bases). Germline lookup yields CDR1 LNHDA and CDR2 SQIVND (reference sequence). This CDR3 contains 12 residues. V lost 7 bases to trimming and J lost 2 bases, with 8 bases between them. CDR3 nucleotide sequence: TGTGCCAGTAAAGACAGGCAAGAGACCCAGTACTTC. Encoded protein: CASKDRQETQYF.

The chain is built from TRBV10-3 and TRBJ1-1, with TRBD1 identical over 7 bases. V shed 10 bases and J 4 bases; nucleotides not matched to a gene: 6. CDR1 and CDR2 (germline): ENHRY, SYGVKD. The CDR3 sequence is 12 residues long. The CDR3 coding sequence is TGTGCCACCCGGGACAGAGGCACTGAAGCTTTCTTT. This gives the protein CATRDRGTEAFF.

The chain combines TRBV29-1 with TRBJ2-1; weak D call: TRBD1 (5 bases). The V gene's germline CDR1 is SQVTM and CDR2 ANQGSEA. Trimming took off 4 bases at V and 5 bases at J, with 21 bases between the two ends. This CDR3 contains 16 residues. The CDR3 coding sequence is TGCAGCGTTGTAGTCGGCGAGAAGGGGTCAGACAATGAGCAGTTCTTC. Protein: CSVVVGEKGSDNEQFF.

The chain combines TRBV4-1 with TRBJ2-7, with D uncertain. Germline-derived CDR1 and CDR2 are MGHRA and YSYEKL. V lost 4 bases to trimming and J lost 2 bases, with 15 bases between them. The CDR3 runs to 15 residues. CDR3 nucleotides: TGCGCCAGCAGCCCAATAAGTGCGGTTACCTACGAGCAGTACTTC. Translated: CASSPISAVTYEQYF.

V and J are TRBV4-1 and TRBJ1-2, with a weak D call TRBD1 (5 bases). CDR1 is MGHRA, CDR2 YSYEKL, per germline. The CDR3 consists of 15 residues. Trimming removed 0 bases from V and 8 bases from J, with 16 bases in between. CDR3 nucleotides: TGCGCCAGCAGCCAAGAGGACCGGGGGTCGAGGGGCTACACCTTC. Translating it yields CASSQEDRGSRGYTF.

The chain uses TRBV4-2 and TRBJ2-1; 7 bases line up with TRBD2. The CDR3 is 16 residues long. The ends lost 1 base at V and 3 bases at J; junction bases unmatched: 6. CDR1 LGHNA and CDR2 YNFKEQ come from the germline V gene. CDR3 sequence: CASSQASGDIYNEQFF. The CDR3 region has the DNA TGTGCCAGCAGCCAAGCTAGCGGAGACATCTACAATGAGCAGTTCTTC.

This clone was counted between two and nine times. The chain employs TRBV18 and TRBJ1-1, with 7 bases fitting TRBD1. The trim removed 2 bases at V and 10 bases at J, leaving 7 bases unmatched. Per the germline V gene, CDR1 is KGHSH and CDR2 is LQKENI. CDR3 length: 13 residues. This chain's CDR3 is CASSPGTEVSAFF. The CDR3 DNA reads TGTGCCAGCTCACCAGGGACAGAAGTTTCAGCTTTCTTT.

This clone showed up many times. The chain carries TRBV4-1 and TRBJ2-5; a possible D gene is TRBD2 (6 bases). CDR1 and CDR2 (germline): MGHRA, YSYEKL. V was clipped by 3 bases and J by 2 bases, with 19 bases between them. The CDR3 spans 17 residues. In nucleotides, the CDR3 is TGCGCCAGCAGCCAGGAAACGGCGGGGCATTCACAAGAGACCCAGTACTTC. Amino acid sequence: CASSQETAGHSQETQYF.

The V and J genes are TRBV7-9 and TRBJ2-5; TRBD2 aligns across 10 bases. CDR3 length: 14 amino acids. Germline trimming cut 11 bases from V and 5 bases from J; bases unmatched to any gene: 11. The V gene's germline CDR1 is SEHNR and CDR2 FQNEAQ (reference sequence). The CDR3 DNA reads TGTGCCGGAACTCTAGCGGGAGTGGGTGAGACCCAGTACTTC. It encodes CAGTLAGVGETQYF.